This T cell receptor (beta chain) stems from a study of blood T cells in healthy people across ages. Turning to the study itself: Capture by template switching was about one barcoded beta molecule per two T cells.

As for this clonotype: Its cognate antigen is unknown.

The CDR3 runs to 14 residues. In germline, CDR1 is MNHEY, CDR2 SVGAGI. The V end lost 5 bases, the J end lost 7 bases, and 17 bases lay between the germline ends. A sample-barcoded 5' primer and a J-beta primer mix were used in a second PCR of roughly 6 to 12 cycles. A single record per CDR3 protein comes from TCRdb applying MiXCR to the 5' RACE reads. The sample includes some 1.8 million distinct CDR3 sequences, about two fifths of them seen just once. Study observations and caveats: Compared with aged donors, long-lived donors showed fewer expanded clones, suggesting selection. Older age coincided with a roughly linear decline in TCR beta diversity per million T cells.

The V and J genes are TRBV6-5 and TRBJ1-1; D unresolved. The clonotype was recovered from a human donor in good health. The sequencing input was blood. The CDR3 DNA reads as TGTGCCAGCAGTCTCGACTCGGTGAGGAGTGAAGCTTTCTTT. As protein: CASSLDSVRSEAFF.